The 5 T cell receptor beta chains given below trace back to one sample, sequenced in a study of beta chain features in type 1 diabetes. The whole isolated RNA underwent reverse transcription, so sequencing captured expressed TCRB transcripts. Clones were read by immunoSEQ multiplex PCR, and TCRdb kept only the in-frame ones, dropping some. This table has about 290,000 clones, around 7.8% appearing once. The material sequenced was central memory CD4+ T cells from blood. These receptors were taken from a woman aged 18 to 35 in good health.

The genes are TRBV15 and TRBJ2-7, with 9 bases aligning to TRBD2. V shed 5 bases and J 0 bases; nucleotides not matched to a gene: 2. This CDR3 has 14 residues. CDR1 is LNHNV and CDR2 is YYDKDF in the germline V gene (reference sequence). Here the CDR3 reads CATSPTSGSYEQYV. The CDR3, as DNA: TGTGCCACCAGCCCGACTAGCGGCTCCTACGAGCAGTACGTC.

This clone has a count of ten or more. The CDR3 coding sequence is TGTGCCAGTAGTGCCCTTTCAAGCTCTGGGGCCAACGTCCTGACTTTC. This translates into CASSALSSSGANVLTF. The genes are TRBV19 and TRBJ2-6; D is unclear. The ends were cut back, 5 bases at V and 0 bases at J, with 11 bases in the middle. The germline V gene has CDR1 LNHDA and CDR2 SQIVND (reference sequence). The CDR3 runs 16 residues.

J is TRBJ2-3 and V is TRBV7-2; 9 bases align to TRBD2. With V trimmed by 3 bases and J by 8 bases, 15 bases remained unmatched. The CDR3 length is 17 residues. Germline values: CDR1 SGHTA, CDR2 FQGNSA. This chain's CDR3 is CASSLKGAGGAPGTQYF. The CDR3, as DNA: TGTGCCAGCAGCTTGAAGGGAGCGGGGGGCGCACCAGGTACGCAGTATTTT. Supplemented by reference TRBV7-2 and TRBJ2-3, the full variable domain reads GAGVSQSPSNKVTEKGKDVELRCDPISGHTALYWYRQSLGQGLEFLIYFQGNSAPDKSGLPSDRFSAERTGGSVSTLTIQRTQQEDSAVYLCASSLKGAGGAPGTQYFGPGTRLTVL.

This clone was counted only a few times. V gene TRBV6-4 combines with J gene TRBJ2-3; D unresolved. V was trimmed by 5 bases and J by 3 bases, leaving 9 bases between them. The CDR3 is 13 amino acids. Germline-derived CDR1 and CDR2 are MRHNA and SNTAGT. The CDR3 DNA follows: TGTGCCAGCAGTCTGAAGGGAACAGATACGCAGTATTTT. Translating gives CASSLKGTDTQYF.

The chain has TRBV7-2 and TRBJ2-7; no clear D. Looked up from germline, CDR1 is SGHTA and CDR2 is FQGNSA. The CDR3 length is 13 residues. Trimming left V 5 bases short and J 7 bases short, with 15 bases between. The DNA of the CDR3 is TGTGCCAGCAGCCCAGCTCCCAATCGGGAGCAGTACTTC. It yields the protein CASSPAPNREQYF.